This T cell receptor beta chain comes out of a study of blood T cell repertoires in COVID-19. This clone was observed a few times. Sequenced by immunoSEQ multiplex PCR; TCRdb stores in-frame clones only, minus some. This sample has 150,000 to 250,000 clones, with roughly 77% found just once. This CDR3 is built from 17 residues. V lost 0 bases to trimming and J lost 0 bases, with 12 bases between them. Germline V CDR1 and CDR2: MNHEY, SMNVEV (reference sequence). The sequence came from a woman between 35 and 50 years old with COVID-19, enrolled during active disease. The sample consisted of peripheral blood. This chain uses TRBV27 with TRBJ1-3, with D tentatively TRBD1 (5 bases). The CDR3 loop reads CASSLSATGISGNTIYF. For the CDR3, the DNA is TGTGCCAGCAGTTTATCTGCTACAGGAATCTCTGGAAACACCATATATTTT.